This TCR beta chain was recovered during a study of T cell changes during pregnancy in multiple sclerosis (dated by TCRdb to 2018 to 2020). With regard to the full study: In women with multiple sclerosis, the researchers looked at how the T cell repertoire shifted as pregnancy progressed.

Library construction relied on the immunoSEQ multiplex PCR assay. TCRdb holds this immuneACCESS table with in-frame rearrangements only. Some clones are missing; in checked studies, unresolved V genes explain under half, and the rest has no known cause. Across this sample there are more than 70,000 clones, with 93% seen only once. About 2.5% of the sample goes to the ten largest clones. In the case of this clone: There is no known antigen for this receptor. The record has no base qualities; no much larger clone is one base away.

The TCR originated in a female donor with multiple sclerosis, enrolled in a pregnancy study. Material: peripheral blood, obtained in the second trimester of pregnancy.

The nucleotide sequence reads TGCGCCAGCAGTGAGGGGGGCGGGTTCGATGAGCAGTTCTTC. It translates to CASSEGGGFDEQFF. The chain is made from TRBV10-2 and TRBJ2-1, with a weak D call of TRBD1 (6 bases match). A distance of 13 bases separates the germline ends of V and J, which lose 2 bases and 8 bases respectively. Measured from the cysteine to the phenylalanine, the CDR3 is 14 residues long. This entry keeps only the CDR3 DNA: 42 bases, framed from base 1. The germline V gene specifies WSHSY as CDR1 and SAAADI as CDR2.